These 26 T cell receptor beta chains came from one sample sequenced in a study of identical twins. TCRdb reprocessed the 5' RACE reads with MiXCR, giving one entry per CDR3 protein. The data show 550,000 to 800,000 distinct CDR3 sequences, around 7.5% seen once. The data also belong to a second study, concerning yellow fever vaccine responses in identical twins.

Material: PBMCs. All receptors derive from a woman aged 18 to 35 in good health.

This clonotype came up a few times. The J gene is TRBJ2-3, the V gene TRBV29-1; D is unclear. Germline V lookup: CDR1 SQVTM, CDR2 ANQGSEA. Trimming left V 4 bases short and J 8 bases short, with 7 bases between. The CDR3 extends over 10 amino acids. CDR3 amino acids: CSVGALTQYF. CDR3 nucleotide sequence: TGCAGCGTTGGAGCGCTTACGCAGTATTTT.

The V and J genes are TRBV6-5 and TRBJ1-5; TRBD1 is a possible D gene (5 bases). Looked up from germline, CDR1 is MNHEY and CDR2 is SVGAGI. The CDR3 is 15 amino acids. Trimming pared 8 bases from V and 3 bases from J, leaving 17 bases between. The CDR3 protein is CASGSGTGDNQPQHF. DNA of the CDR3: TGTGCCAGCGGTTCGGGCACAGGCGACAATCAGCCCCAGCATTTT.

This rearrangement joins TRBV12-3 or TRBV12-4 to TRBJ1-1; D call uncertain. The CDR3 has 13 amino acids. V was trimmed by 6 bases and J by 1 base, leaving 9 bases between them. The CDR3 region is CASSWERNTEAFF. CDR3 nucleotides: TGTGCCAGCAGCTGGGAGAGGAACACTGAAGCTTTCTTT.

This clonotype came up a few times. This rearrangement joins TRBV2 to TRBJ2-7; no clear D gene. CDR1 SNHLY and CDR2 FYNNEI come from the germline V gene. Trimming removed 2 bases from V and 12 bases from J, with 14 bases in between. The CDR3 spans 12 residues. CDR3 DNA: TGTGCCAGCAGTGAAAACAGCCCTCGGCTGTACGTC. This encodes CASSENSPRLYV.

This clonotype was recorded many times. Here the CDR3 DNA reads TGCGCCAGCAGCAAACTCCAGGGGGACACTGAAGCTTTCTTT. This encodes CASSKLQGDTEAFF. The chain uses TRBV5-1 and TRBJ1-1, with 7 bases aligning to TRBD1. The CDR3 has 14 amino acids. The V gene end was trimmed by 4 bases and the J gene end by 3 bases; junction bases not matched to a gene: 6. From germline, CDR1 is SGHRS and CDR2 YFSETQ.

This clonotype has a count of ten or more. This chain links TRBV12-3 or TRBV12-4 with TRBJ2-3; D possibly corresponds to TRBD1 (5 bases). CDR3 length: 14 amino acids. The ends were cut back, 3 bases at V and 2 bases at J, with 9 bases in the middle. The chain's CDR3 is CASSLGHLTDTQYF. In DNA form, the CDR3 reads TGTGCCAGCAGTTTGGGGCACCTCACAGATACGCAGTATTTT.

This clonotype was seen only a few times. V gene TRBV20-1 combines with J gene TRBJ1-5; D may be TRBD1 (6 bases). The ends were cut back, 2 bases at V and 3 bases at J, with 14 bases in the middle. This CDR3 contains 15 residues. CDR1 and CDR2 from the germline V gene are DFQATT and SNEGSKA (reference sequence). The chain's CDR3 is CSARPTGKVNQPQHF. For the CDR3, the DNA is TGCAGTGCTAGACCTACAGGGAAGGTCAATCAGCCCCAGCATTTT.

The J gene is TRBJ2-3, the V gene TRBV15; 7 bases match TRBD1. CDR1 and CDR2 (germline): LNHNV, YYDKDF (reference sequence). V gave up 9 bases and J gave up 5 bases; unmatched junction bases: 8. The CDR3 covers 13 residues. The CDR3 loop is CATQGVGRDTQYF. CDR3 DNA sequence: TGTGCCACGCAGGGGGTCGGTCGAGATACGCAGTATTTT.

This clonotype was seen ten or more times. The chain recombines TRBV9 with TRBJ2-1; no clear D gene. The CDR3 is 14 residues long. V was clipped by 4 bases and J by 4 bases, with 12 bases between them. In germline, CDR1 is SGDLS, CDR2 YYNGEE. The CDR3 nucleotides read TGTGCCAGCAGCCCGGGCGGATTTTACAATGAGCAGTTCTTC. Translating gives CASSPGGFYNEQFF.

This rearrangement joins TRBV10-3 to TRBJ2-5; TRBD1 might be the D (5 bases). The CDR3 spans 11 residues. The germline gives CDR1 ENHRY, CDR2 SYGVKD. V lost 11 bases and J 5 bases, leaving 12 bases between the germline ends. The CDR3 DNA follows: TGTGCCGCCCAGGGATCCGAGACCCAGTACTTC. As protein: CAAQGSETQYF.

The chain combines TRBV20-1 with TRBJ1-4; no reliable D call. Germline lookup yields CDR1 DFQATT and CDR2 SNEGSKA (reference sequence). V lost 4 bases, J lost 5 bases, and 20 bases lay in between. This CDR3 is 16 amino acids long. CDR3 sequence: CSATPRTWQKNEKLFF. Here the CDR3 DNA reads TGCAGTGCTACCCCCCGGACGTGGCAGAAGAATGAAAAACTGTTTTTT.

Details on this clonotype: Because the CDR3's place on the DNA is in doubt, the DNA is left out and the CDR3 is given as listed by TCRdb. The chain has TRBV21-1 and TRBJ2-7; TRBD1, the table's D call, was not compared with the DNA. TRBV21-1 is annotated as a pseudogene. The CDR3 has 15 amino acids, counting both end residues. CDR3 region: CANQHVGQGADEQYF.

The rearrangement uses TRBV12-3 or TRBV12-4 and TRBJ2-1; 7 positions agree with TRBD1. The V gene end was trimmed by 5 bases and the J gene end by 8 bases; junction bases not matched to a gene: 6. The CDR3 loop spans 13 amino acids. CDR3 loop: CASSQHRGHEQFF. The CDR3, as DNA: TGTGCCAGCAGTCAGCACAGGGGTCATGAGCAGTTCTTC.

The CDR3 here is CASRATGEVGEQYF. CDR3 bases: TGTGCCAGCAGAGCTACAGGGGAAGTTGGCGAGCAGTACTTC. This rearrangement joins TRBV28 to TRBJ2-7, with TRBD1 identical over 7 bases. CDR3 size: 14 residues. CDR1 is MDHEN and CDR2 is SYDVKM in the germline V gene. Trimming removed 6 bases from V and 6 bases from J; junction bases left unmatched: 11.

This clonotype appeared a few times. The V call is TRBV9, the J call TRBJ2-1; unclear D gene. Germline V gene data show CDR1 as SGDLS and CDR2 as YYNGEE. The CDR3 length is 15 residues. Trimming left V 0 bases short and J 0 bases short, with 7 bases between. The CDR3 loop is CASSVEGLSYNEQFF. CDR3 in DNA: TGTGCCAGCAGCGTAGAAGGGCTCTCCTACAATGAGCAGTTCTTC.

This clonotype was seen repeatedly, ten times or more. This chain connects TRBV24-1 to TRBJ2-3; 8 bases are shared with TRBD2. The CDR3 totals 15 residues. J gave up 4 bases and V 4 bases, and 6 bases lay outside the gene matches. The germline CDR1 and CDR2 sequences are KGHDR and SFDVKD. The CDR3: CATSEKREIADTQYF. The CDR3 coding sequence is TGTGCCACCAGTGAGAAGCGGGAGATTGCAGATACGCAGTATTTT.

In this sample, this clonotype turned up many times. This sequence joins TRBV6-5 and TRBJ2-7; TRBD2 might be the D (7 bases). V lost 5 bases and J lost 5, with 10 bases in between. CDR3 length: 12 amino acids. Germline V gene sequence: CDR1 MNHEY, CDR2 SVGAGI. CDR3 bases: TGTGCCAGCAGTACGGGGGGCCACGAGCAGTACTTC. It encodes CASSTGGHEQYF.

This sequence joins TRBV7-6 and TRBJ2-1; TRBD1 matches 9 bases. The V gene's germline CDR1 is SGHVS and CDR2 FNYEAQ. With 2 bases clipped from V and 9 bases from J, the junction kept 14 bases outside the gene matches. The CDR3 extends over 17 amino acids. The CDR3 is CASSLLLGIQGATEQFF. The CDR3 DNA reads TGTGCCAGCAGCTTACTTCTAGGGATACAGGGGGCGACTGAGCAGTTCTTC.

This clonotype was seen many times. The CDR3 region is CSARALASEQFF. CDR3 coding DNA: TGCAGTGCTAGAGCACTAGCAAGTGAGCAGTTCTTC. The rearrangement links TRBV20-1 to TRBJ2-1; a possible D gene is TRBD2 (6 bases). V shed 1 base and J shed 9 bases, with 10 bases lying between them. The CDR3 is made up of 12 amino acids. Germline lookup yields CDR1 DFQATT and CDR2 SNEGSKA (reference sequence).

The chain has TRBV24-1 and TRBJ2-1; D remains unclear. The ends were cut back, 9 bases at V and 4 bases at J, with 12 bases in the middle. Germline V CDR1 and CDR2: KGHDR, SFDVKD. The CDR3 extends over 13 amino acids. CDR3 region: CATAADGYNEQFF. CDR3 sequence (DNA): TGTGCCACCGCGGCGGACGGGTACAATGAGCAGTTCTTC.

The V and J genes are TRBV7-4 and TRBJ2-6, with TRBD1 matching over 9 bases. This CDR3 comprises 19 residues. Germline lookup yields CDR1 SGHVT and CDR2 SQSDAQ. The V gene end was trimmed by 3 bases and the J gene end by 0 bases; junction bases not matched to a gene: 9. The CDR3 sequence is CASSFRTGEVLSGANVLTF. The CDR3 DNA reads as TGTGCCAGCAGCTTTCGGACAGGGGAGGTCCTCTCTGGGGCCAACGTCCTGACTTTC.

This clonotype was seen many times. The rearrangement joins TRBV12-3 or TRBV12-4 to TRBJ2-7; 7 positions agree with TRBD2. J gave up 5 bases and V 6 bases, and 1 base lay outside the gene matches. The CDR3 totals 11 residues. CDR3 in amino acids: CASSRGDEQYF. CDR3 bases: TGTGCCAGCAGCCGGGGGGACGAGCAGTACTTC.

In its sample, this clonotype was seen many times. This chain connects TRBV28 to TRBJ1-1, with D possibly being TRBD1 (5 bases). This CDR3 has 13 amino acids. The V and J ends lost 8 bases and 1 base respectively, with 11 bases between them. Germline V lookup: CDR1 MDHEN, CDR2 SYDVKM. The CDR3 bases are TGTGCCAGCTGTTCAGGGCGGAACACTGAAGCTTTCTTT. Amino acid sequence: CASCSGRNTEAFF.

Many counts were recorded for this clonotype. V is TRBV29-1 and J is TRBJ2-7, with D uncertain. The V gene lost 4 bases and the J gene lost 2 bases, with 9 bases spanning the gap. The germline V gene has CDR1 SQVTM and CDR2 ANQGSEA. The CDR3 has 12 residues. The CDR3 DNA follows: TGCAGCGTTGTAACCCGCACCTACGAGCAGTACTTC. It yields the protein CSVVTRTYEQYF.

This clonotype appeared a few times. The chain combines TRBV6-1 with TRBJ2-7; D not resolved. Germline V gene sequence: CDR1 MNHNS, CDR2 SASEGT. V was cut by 0 bases and J by 1 base, with 7 bases left in between. The CDR3 loop spans 14 amino acids. The CDR3 region has the DNA TGTGCCAGCAGTGAAGCTTGGGTATCCTACGAGCAGTACTTC. As protein: CASSEAWVSYEQYF.

CDR3 in amino acids: CSARTGGGIEQYV. The CDR3 DNA reads TGCAGTGCTAGGACAGGAGGTGGGATTGAGCAGTACGTC. This chain connects TRBV20-1 to TRBJ2-7; D is perhaps TRBD1 (6 bases). The length of the CDR3 is 13 residues. Germline V CDR1 and CDR2: DFQATT, SNEGSKA (reference sequence). Trimming took 3 bases from V and 7 from J, leaving 16 bases between them.